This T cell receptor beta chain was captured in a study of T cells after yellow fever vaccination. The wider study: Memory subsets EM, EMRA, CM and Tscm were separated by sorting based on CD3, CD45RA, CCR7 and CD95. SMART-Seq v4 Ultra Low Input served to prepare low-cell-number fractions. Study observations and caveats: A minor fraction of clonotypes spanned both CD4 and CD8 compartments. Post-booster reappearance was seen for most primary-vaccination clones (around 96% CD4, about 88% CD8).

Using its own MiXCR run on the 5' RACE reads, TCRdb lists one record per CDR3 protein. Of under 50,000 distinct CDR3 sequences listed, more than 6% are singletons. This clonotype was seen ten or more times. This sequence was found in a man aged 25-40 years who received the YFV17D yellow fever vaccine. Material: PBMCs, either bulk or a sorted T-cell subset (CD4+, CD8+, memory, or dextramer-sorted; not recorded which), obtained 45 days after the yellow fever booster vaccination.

CDR3 DNA: TGTGCCATCAGTGAGACCTACCAAGAGACCCAGTACTTC. Translation gives CAISETYQETQYF. The rearrangement joins TRBV10-3 to TRBJ2-5; D call uncertain. With 2 bases removed from V and 0 bases from J, the gap between germline ends came to 4 bases. CDR3 length equals 13 residues. The germline gives CDR1 ENHRY, CDR2 SYGVKD.